This passage covers 9 T cell receptor beta chains from one sample sequenced in a study of cytotoxic CD8 clonotypes in ibrutinib-treated CLL. TCRdb's copy holds only in-frame clones and misses some; the assay was immunoSEQ multiplex PCR. The sample includes approximately 210,000 clones, roughly 72% of them seen just once. The source was PBMCs, collected after 24 months of ibrutinib treatment. These receptors all come from a human donor with chronic lymphocytic leukemia.

The chain employs TRBV6-5 and TRBJ1-2; maybe TRBD1 (5 bases). Trimming shortened V by 2 bases and J by 8 bases, and 9 bases separated the two germline ends. Germline CDR1 and CDR2: MNHEY and SVGAGI. The CDR3 loop spans 12 amino acids. The CDR3 coding sequence is TGTGCCAGCAGTTACGGTGAGGGGGGCTACACCTTC. Protein product: CASSYGEGGYTF.

V gene TRBV5-6 combines with J gene TRBJ1-1, with TRBD1 matching 9 bases. The CDR3 covers 13 residues. Trimming cost V 2 bases and J 11 bases; bases outside gene matches: 7. Germline V CDR1 and CDR2: SGHDT, YYEEEE. CDR3 in DNA: TGTGCCAGCAGCTTCACAGGGGGCGTCCGGGCTTTCTTT. Its protein is CASSFTGGVRAFF.

The chain is built from TRBV7-3 and TRBJ1-1, with unresolved D. Germline V CDR1 and CDR2: SGHTA, FQGTGA. CDR3 length: 15 residues. V gave up 1 base and J gave up 4 bases, with 13 bases separating them. In DNA form, the CDR3 reads TGTGCCAGCAGCTTAATTCGGGTTAGCGTCACTGAAGCTTTCTTT. Amino acid sequence: CASSLIRVSVTEAFF.

The gene calls are TRBV15 and TRBJ2-2, with unresolved D. V was clipped by 0 bases and J by 0 bases, with 11 bases between them. CDR1 and CDR2 (germline): LNHNV, YYDKDF (reference sequence). This CDR3 has 17 amino acids. CDR3 coding DNA: TGTGCCACCAGCAGAGATCGGGTAGCCTCGAACACCGGGGAGCTGTTTTTT. Protein product: CATSRDRVASNTGELFF.

The chain links TRBV14 to TRBJ1-4; 10 bases are shared with TRBD1. CDR1 and CDR2 from the germline V gene are SGHDN and FVKESK. The CDR3 spans 16 residues. J gave up 8 bases and V 1 base, and 7 bases lay outside the gene matches. CDR3 sequence: CASSQAGTGVYEKLFF. CDR3 sequence (DNA): TGTGCCAGCAGCCAAGCCGGGACAGGGGTATACGAAAAACTGTTTTTT.

The chain joins TRBV9 to TRBJ2-7; TRBD2 matches 8 bases. Trimming took 0 bases from V and 6 from J; bases not matched to a gene: 11. This CDR3 is 16 amino acids long. Germline-derived CDR1 and CDR2 are SGDLS and YYNGEE. CDR3 region: CASSVGPGGPISEQYF. Here the CDR3 DNA reads TGTGCCAGCAGCGTAGGGCCGGGAGGGCCGATCAGCGAGCAGTACTTC.

CDR3 DNA sequence: TGTGCCAGCAGCTTAGCGAGCCATTCAATAGGCTACGAGCAGTACTTC. Its translation is CASSLASHSIGYEQYF. V gene TRBV7-8 combines with J gene TRBJ2-7; D not resolved. CDR1 SGHVS and CDR2 FQNEAQ come from the germline V gene. This CDR3 region has 16 residues. The germline V and J ends were trimmed by 0 bases and 3 bases, with 15 bases remaining between them.

This clone was seen more than once but under ten times. J is TRBJ2-7 and V is TRBV27; 9 positions match TRBD1. Germline assignment: CDR1 MNHEY and CDR2 SMNVEV (reference sequence). CDR3 length: 14 amino acids. The J segment lost 2 bases and the V segment lost 4 bases, leaving 3 bases of the junction unmatched. CDR3 protein: CASSSRTGAYEQYF. The DNA of the CDR3 is TGTGCCAGCAGTTCGAGGACAGGGGCCTACGAGCAGTACTTC.

This clone appeared once. The chain uses TRBV12-5 and TRBJ2-1; 8 bases align to TRBD2. CDR3 length: 16 amino acids. V was clipped by 5 bases and J by 0 bases; unmatched bases: 6. CDR1 and CDR2 from the germline V gene are LGHNT and FRNRAP. In nucleotides, the CDR3 is TGTGCTAGTGGTCAGACCAGCGGGAGCTCCTACAATGAGCAGTTCTTC. This encodes CASGQTSGSSYNEQFF.